The T cell receptor (beta chain) under discussion was sequenced for a study of T cell changes during pregnancy in multiple sclerosis. CDR3 length: 13 residues. Germline V gives CDR1 SQVTM, CDR2 ANQGSEA. J gave up 8 bases and V 8 bases, and 7 bases lay outside the gene matches. Sequencing used immunoSEQ multiplex PCR; TCRdb keeps in-frame clones, though not all of them. The sample shows 50,000 or so clones, more than 90% of them seen only once. This clone was seen once. J is TRBJ2-1 and V is TRBV29-1, with 12 bases that match TRBD1. The sequences come from CD4+ T cells from peripheral blood mononuclear cells, collected before pregnancy. The clonotype comes from a female donor with multiple sclerosis, enrolled in a pregnancy study. The CDR3 loop reads CSSRDRGPYEQFF. The CDR3 DNA sequence: TGCAGCTCCCGGGACAGGGGGCCCTATGAGCAGTTCTTC.